The clone carrying this TCR beta chain was counted at least ten times. Its antigen is still unknown. The authors built bulk TCR libraries by previously described methods with listed TCR primers. Using its own MiXCR run on the PCR reads, TCRdb lists one record per CDR3 protein. The sample carries more than 550,000 distinct CDR3 sequences, 25% recorded once. The sample is drawn from a study of molecular identifiers for immune sequencing clone quantification. Regarding the study as a whole: Beyond 20 RNA copies, clones held over 98% of effector molecules, compared with under 1% in naive cells. Spiked Jurkat TCR RNA equivalent to one cell reportedly surfaced among some 1 million naive cells.

The CDR3 runs to 13 residues. Trimming stripped 7 bases from V and 7 bases from J, with 17 bases between. Germline lookup yields CDR1 SEHNR and CDR2 FQNEAQ (reference sequence). The chain employs TRBV7-9 and TRBJ2-7; D might be TRBD1 (6 bases). The sample was naive CD8+ T cells from blood, with Jurkat cell RNA spiked in. Subset in this sample: FACS-sorted CD8+CD4-CCR7+CD45RA+ naive T cells. The clonotype comes from a human donor in good health. Some libraries in this study had Jurkat cell RNA spiked in. CDR3 protein: CASTWAGEGEQYF. In DNA, the CDR3 is TGTGCCAGCACCTGGGCAGGGGAAGGAGAGCAGTACTTC.